This entry describes one TCR beta chain. Its antigen is not yet known. No much larger clone exists at a distance of one base, and base qualities are not known. This specimen belongs to a study of blood T cell repertoires in COVID-19 (dated by TCRdb to the early 2020s). Regarding the research as a whole: The collaborator samples originated in the United States, Italy and Spain and spanned the acute and convalescent phases of COVID-19. The prospective study material was composed of cDNA or gDNA derived from T cells, B-cell-depleted T cells, or PBMCs. Subjects who had been exposed to COVID-19, were actively infected with it, or had recovered from it provided the deeply sampled blood TCRbeta repertoires that made up the dataset. The repertoires were made available in a free public database intended to serve as a resource for research on the immune response to SARS-CoV-2. Samples were obtained from the ongoing ImmuneRACE study (first 160 participants) and from over 1,000 subjects provided by 6 global collaborators. Sample metadata almost always included a de-identified subject ID, COVID-19 status, age in years and sex. Where HLA class I and class II types were available, the types were taken from metadata supplied by the sample provider, not from assay-based typing.

Enrolling through a virtual design, the prospective study's participants ranged in age from roughly 18 to 90 years and lived across roughly 23 United States geographic areas. To assign participants to cohorts, the prospective study relied on clinical history that participants themselves reported in a screening survey and a study questionnaire. Each participant in the prospective study had whole blood, serum and a nasopharyngeal or oropharyngeal swab collected by mobile phlebotomists. Prospective study participants could optionally give additional blood draws and questionnaires over an approximately two-month period. Before DNA extraction, prospective study blood samples were shipped either frozen or at room temperature. The germline V gene (reference sequence) gives CDR1 as SGHNT and CDR2 as YYREEE. The CDR3 holds 15 amino acids from the cysteine to the phenylalanine. Kept here is only the CDR3 DNA, which spans 45 bases and is read in frame from base 1. Between the V and J ends, shortened by 10 bases and 0 bases respectively, the junction contains 19 bases.

TCRbeta CDR3 regions were amplified from genomic DNA by means of the immunoSEQ Assay, a bias-controlled multiplex PCR. On the authors' methods: Nucleated cell counts per sample were estimated from amplification of reference gene primers within the assay. To quantify the absolute abundance of each unique TCRbeta CDR3 rearrangement, sequence reads were collapsed and filtered. Productive Simpson clonality was computed per sample as the square root of Simpson's diversity index over productive rearrangements. Sourced from immuneACCESS, this table was stored by TCRdb with only in-frame sequences that have V and J called. A share of the clones is absent; for the studies checked, an unresolved V gene accounts for under half, and the remainder has no known explanation. V, J and clone size derive from that table, while D and trimming were established from the DNA sequence. The sample table shows 300,000 to 350,000 clones, and 80% to 90% are seen once. The top ten constitute roughly 4% of the sample.

Summary of the overall study and its limitations: How much clinical and demographic metadata was included differed by source and by participant, and the metadata was provided uncurated.

Sample: PBMCs or T cells enriched from blood (not recorded which). The sequence came from a woman between 40 and 55 years old with acute COVID-19. Recombination connected TRBV5-4 to TRBJ2-5; TRBD2 might be the D gene, on 6 matching bases. The CDR3 sequence is CAYSQADYYQETQYF. The DNA reads as follows: TGTGCCTACAGCCAGGCGGACTACTACCAAGAGACCCAGTACTTC.